This T cell receptor beta chain was observed in a study of cytomegalovirus exposure and HLA in healthy donors. Study in general: Inside one of the first data releases sat 75 million to 100 million unique TCRs taken from HLA-typed donors. Whole-study findings and limits: Follow-up analysis later connected one missense variant in DCLRE1C with trimming of TCR beta V- and J-genes. Later analysis identified several of the most significant clusters that appeared linked to common viral pathogens.

PCR was performed using 60 Vbeta and 13 Jbeta primers. Measured with immunoSEQ multiplex PCR; TCRdb has only the in-frame clones, and not every one. The top ten clones hold about 2% of a sample with 65,000 to 75,000 clones, around 67% of them seen once. Comments on this clone: As yet, its antigen is unknown.

Regarding donors, all were healthy bone marrow donors. The length of the CDR3 is 14 residues. Germline V gene data show CDR1 as SEHNR and CDR2 as FQNEAQ (reference sequence). Trimming pared 6 bases from V and 8 bases from J, leaving 19 bases between. The V gene is TRBV7-9, the J gene TRBJ1-2, with D perhaps matching TRBD1 (5 bases). Sequenced material: PBMCs. This TCR was recovered from a woman aged 25 to 39 in good health and CMV-seronegative. CDR3 bases: TGTGCCAGCAGATATGGGGGGGACGGGTCCGGCTACACCTTC. Translation gives CASRYGGDGSGYTF. Full variable domain (rest looked up from reference TRBV7-9 and TRBJ1-2): DTGVSQNPRHKITKRGQNVTFRCDPISEHNRLYWYRQTLGQGPEFLTYFQNEAQLEKSRLLSDRFSAERPKGSFSTLEIQRTEQGDSAMYLCASRYGGDGSGYTFGSGTRLTVV.